Below, 7 T cell receptor beta chains from the same sample are listed, as sequenced in a study of CD8 T cells in ankylosing spondylitis. TCRdb reprocessed the 5' RACE reads via MiXCR and lists one record per CDR3 protein. The repertoire has 40,000 to 50,000 distinct CDR3 sequences, about 2.5% of them found once; the top ten carry over 4%. Sequencing was performed on blood, either unsorted or a sorted T cell fraction (not recorded which). These receptors were collected from a male donor with ankylosing spondylitis or in good health (not recorded which).

This clonotype was found many times. This chain links TRBV9 with TRBJ2-1, with 9 bases that match TRBD2. The germline V gene has CDR1 SGDLS and CDR2 YYNGEE. V shed 3 bases and J 3 bases; nucleotides not matched to a gene: 7. The CDR3 runs to 16 residues. The CDR3 protein is CASSGYSGSLYNEQFF. The CDR3 region has the DNA TGTGCCAGCAGCGGATATAGCGGGAGCCTCTACAATGAGCAGTTCTTC.

This clonotype was recorded many times. The J gene is TRBJ2-1, the V gene TRBV9; D uncertain. The V gene lost 0 bases and the J gene lost 8 bases, with 12 bases spanning the gap. The germline CDR1 and CDR2 sequences are SGDLS and YYNGEE. CDR3 size: 14 residues. CDR3: CASSVVSTPDEQFF. The CDR3 DNA follows: TGTGCCAGCAGCGTAGTTAGCACCCCGGATGAGCAGTTCTTC. The full variable domain, completed using reference TRBV9 and TRBJ2-1, is DSGVTQTPKHLITATGQRVTLRCSPRSGDLSVYWYQQSLDQGLQFLIQYYNGEERAKGNILERFSAQQFPDLHSELNLSSLELGDSALYFCASSVVSTPDEQFFGPGTRLTVL.

Ten or more counts support this clonotype. The J gene is TRBJ2-1, the V gene TRBV9, with a possible D match to TRBD2 (6 bases). Trimming cost V 7 bases and J 6 bases, with 11 bases left between them. The CDR3 extends over 12 amino acids. The germline V gene encodes CDR1 SGDLS and CDR2 YYNGEE. CDR3 coding DNA: TGTGCCAGCGAAAGGGACTCCAATGAGCAGTTCTTC. The encoded protein is CASERDSNEQFF.

This clonotype has a count of ten or more. V usage is TRBV9 and J usage is TRBJ2-1; TRBD2 agrees at 7 bases. The CDR3 is made up of 15 amino acids. CDR1 is SGDLS, CDR2 YYNGEE, per germline. After removal of 4 bases from V and 6 bases from J, the junction contained 10 bases not matched to a gene. The CDR3 loop reads CASSLRGSGPNEQFF. CDR3 sequence (DNA): TGTGCCAGCAGCCTTAGGGGTAGCGGGCCCAATGAGCAGTTCTTC.

This clonotype has a count of ten or more. The gene calls are TRBV9 and TRBJ2-1; D gene ambiguous. Germline V lookup: CDR1 SGDLS, CDR2 YYNGEE. The CDR3 covers 12 residues. The V end was cut by 0 bases, the J end by 9 bases, with 7 bases between. The CDR3 region has the DNA TGTGCCAGCAGCGTAGCGATTGGTGAGCAGTTCTTC. Its translation is CASSVAIGEQFF.

At least ten counts were recorded for this clonotype. The chain recombines TRBV9 with TRBJ2-5; 9 positions match TRBD1. The CDR3 length is 17 residues. V was pared by 4 bases and J by 1 base, with 11 bases of the junction left unmatched. Germline V gene sequence: CDR1 SGDLS, CDR2 YYNGEE. CDR3 region: CASSSDRGGDIQETQYF. CDR3 nucleotide sequence: TGTGCCAGCAGCTCAGACAGGGGGGGTGACATCCAAGAGACCCAGTACTTC.

This clonotype has at least ten counts. CDR3 loop: CASSVSSSDTIYF. CDR3 coding DNA: TGTGCCAGCAGCGTTTCCTCGTCAGACACCATATATTTT. The rearrangement uses TRBV9 and TRBJ1-3; D gene unclear. Trimming left V 2 bases short and J 8 bases short, with 11 bases between. Germline values: CDR1 SGDLS, CDR2 YYNGEE. The CDR3 has 13 residues.